This T cell receptor (beta chain) was retrieved from a study of shared clonotypes between healthy human individuals. Germline CDR1 reads SGDLS; CDR2 reads YYNGEE. This CDR3 has 15 residues. The J segment lost 2 bases and the V segment lost 6 bases, leaving 5 bases of the junction unmatched. Sequenced by immunoSEQ multiplex PCR; TCRdb stores in-frame clones only, minus some. The sample records hundreds of thousands of clones, approximately 96% being singletons. A note on this clone: Its antigen is still unknown.

The study, taken as a whole, reports: Specimens sampled were limited to blood, with tissue repertoires likely differing.

CD45RO-negative CD8 cells positively selected for CCR7 made up the naive population, which excluded terminally differentiated effector memory CD45RA+ cells. The donors were adults (healthy and HIV-negative) with no recent acute infections or vaccinations. J is TRBJ2-1 and V is TRBV9; TRBD2 matches at 10 bases. The source is a woman aged 30 to 39 in good health. The specimen was naive CD8+ T cells sorted from blood. The DNA of the CDR3 is TGTGCCAGCACTAGCGGGAGTAGCGCCTACAATGAGCAGTTCTTC. This translates into CASTSGSSAYNEQFF. The variable domain in full, with the rest retrieved from reference TRBV9 and TRBJ2-1, is DSGVTQTPKHLITATGQRVTLRCSPRSGDLSVYWYQQSLDQGLQFLIQYYNGEERAKGNILERFSAQQFPDLHSELNLSSLELGDSALYFCASTSGSSAYNEQFFGPGTRLTVL.